A selection of T cell receptor beta chains follows, all from one sample in a study of shared clonotypes between healthy human individuals. Some clones are missing from TCRdb's copy, which holds only in-frame ones; the method was immunoSEQ multiplex PCR. The data hold 2.5 million or so clones, with around 94% observed a single time. The sequencing sample was made of naive CD4+ T cells sorted from blood. These receptors all stem from a man aged 18 to 29 in good health. Both conserved end residues are part of each CDR3. The D gene is left open where the match is weak. Size tells how often a clone was seen (once, few, many) or the class of an expanded clone, and some rows leave it out.

>-|-|TRBJ1-2|TRBV6-6
TGTGCCAGCAGTCCGGAGGTTGGCTACACCTTC
CASSPEVGYTF
>-|-|TRBJ2-5|TRBV5-6
TGTGCCAGCACCCCCCGGAGCAACCAAGAGACCCAGTACTTC
CASTPRSNQETQYF
>-|-|TRBJ1-1|TRBV2
TGTGCCAGCAAGGAGGGCCAAGCTTTCTTT
CASKEGQAFF
>TRBD1|-|TRBJ1-3|TRBV27
TGTGCCAGCAGCAGACAGGGTGGAAACACCATATATTTT
CASSRQGGNTIYF
>TRBD1|-|TRBJ1-2|TRBV19
TGTGCCAGTAGTCTAACAGGGGTGAACTATGGCTACACCTTC
CASSLTGVNYGYTF
>-|-|TRBJ2-1|TRBV5-1
TGCGCCAGCAGCTTGGAACCAGAGGGCCATGAGCAGTTCTTC
CASSLEPEGHEQFF
>-|once|TRBJ2-2|TRBV2
TGTGCCAGCAGGATAGCACTAACCATGAACACCGGGGAGCTGTTTTTT
CASRIALTMNTGELFF
>-|few|TRBJ1-1|TRBV6-5
TGTGCCAGTAGAGCGCTGAACACTGAAGCTTTCTTT
CASRALNTEAFF
>TRBD1|-|TRBJ2-7|TRBV7-9
TGTGCCAGCAGCTCACCCCCGGGGACAGCGTCCTACGAGCAGTACTTC
CASSSPPGTASYEQYF
>TRBD1|few|TRBJ1-5|TRBV10-3
TGTGCCATCAGCCAGGGGGGATCGAGCAATCAGCCCCAGCATTTT
CAISQGGSSNQPQHF
>TRBD2|-|TRBJ2-7|TRBV4-1
TGCGCCAGCAGCCAAGAAGGGACTAGCGGGTACCAGAGCAAGGTCTACGAGCAGTACTTC
CASSQEGTSGYQSKVYEQYF
>-|-|TRBJ2-3|TRBV5-1
TGCGCCAGCTTTTACACCGGCGGGGTTAGCACAGATACGCAGTATTTT
CASFYTGGVSTDTQYF
>-|-|TRBJ2-7|TRBV2
TGTGCCAGCAGTGAACAGGGGCCCCTCGCCTACGAGCAGTACTTC
CASSEQGPLAYEQYF
>TRBD2|-|TRBJ2-5|TRBV5-1
TGCGCCAGCAGCTTGTTAGGCCTAGCGGGAGTGGAGACCCAGTACTTC
CASSLLGLAGVETQYF
>-|-|TRBJ1-1|TRBV6-1
TGTGCCAGCAGCCCATGGGGGTTGGACACTGAAGCTTTCTTT
CASSPWGLDTEAFF
>-|-|TRBJ1-5|TRBV7-9
TGTGCCAGCAGCCTAACAGGGCTGGAGCCCCAGCATTTT
CASSLTGLEPQHF
>TRBD2|few|TRBJ2-7|TRBV27
TGTGCCAGCAGTCCACGACTAGCGGGAGATAGGGAGCAGTACTTC
CASSPRLAGDREQYF
>-|-|TRBJ2-1|TRBV29-1
TGCAGCGTCTCACCCAGCCAATCGGGGTACAATGAGCAGTTCTTC
CSVSPSQSGYNEQFF
>TRBD1|few|TRBJ1-1|TRBV30
TGTGCCTGGGGGACAGGGCCCCTGACTGAAGCTTTCTTT
CAWGTGPLTEAFF
>-|-|TRBJ1-1|TRBV7-2
TGTGCCAGCAGCTTCGGGACCGTGAACACTGAAGCTTTCTTT
CASSFGTVNTEAFF
>-|-|TRBJ1-5|TRBV18
TGTGCCAGCTCCGAAGAATTCAATCAGCCCCAGCATTTT
CASSEEFNQPQHF
>TRBD2|-|TRBJ2-5|TRBV7-2
TGTGCCAGCAGCAAAGCGGGGGGGGCGAAGACCCAGTACTTC
CASSKAGGAKTQYF
>-|-|TRBJ2-4|TRBV6-1
TGTGCCAGCAGTGAACTCGCCGGGAGTTTAGCCAAAAACATTCAGTACTTC
CASSELAGSLAKNIQYF
>-|-|TRBJ2-1|TRBV7-9
TGTGCCAGCAGACGATCAGGGGCTAGCTCCTACAATGAGCAGTTCTTC
CASRRSGASSYNEQFF
>-|-|TRBJ1-1|TRBV6-5
TGTGCCAGCAGTTACTCTGAGGGAGCAGCTTTCTTT
CASSYSEGAAFF
>-|-|TRBJ2-1|TRBV15
TGTGCCACCAGCAGAGGCTGGAATGAGCAGTTCTTC
CATSRGWNEQFF
>TRBD1|-|TRBJ1-3|TRBV5-1
TGCGCCAGCAGCTTGGGACAGGGTCTAAACACCATATATTTT
CASSLGQGLNTIYF
>-|-|TRBJ2-3|TRBV2
TGTGCCAGCGATGAGGAGGGACTTGGAGATACGCAGTATTTT
CASDEEGLGDTQYF
>-|-|TRBJ1-5|TRBV30
TGTGCCTGGAGTGTACCAGCGGTGGGAAATCAGCCCCAGCATTTT
CAWSVPAVGNQPQHF